This T cell receptor (beta chain) was sequenced in a study of shared clonotypes between healthy human individuals. Method: immunoSEQ multiplex PCR; TCRdb's copy keeps in-frame clones and lacks some. The profile shows 2 million to 2.5 million clones, just under 95% of them singletons. Sample: naive CD4+ T cells from PBMCs. The subset: CD45RA+ positively selected. The TCR sequence derives from a young man in good health. Some clones in this sample may be carry-over from other donors' samples.

The CDR3 is CASSGPSGIPGTQYF. For the CDR3, the DNA is TGTGCCAGCAGCGGTCCTAGCGGGATCCCAGGGACCCAGTACTTC. The chain links TRBV9 to TRBJ2-5, with 9 bases identical to TRBD2. Trimming took 3 bases from V and 7 from J; bases not matched to a gene: 10. CDR1 is SGDLS, CDR2 YYNGEE, per germline. The CDR3 runs 15 residues. The full variable domain, in which reference TRBV9 and TRBJ2-5 provide the parts outside the CDR3, is DSGVTQTPKHLITATGQRVTLRCSPRSGDLSVYWYQQSLDQGLQFLIQYYNGEERAKGNILERFSAQQFPDLHSELNLSSLELGDSALYFCASSGPSGIPGTQYFGPGTRLLVL.